Below are 23 T cell receptor beta chains sequenced from a single sample in a study of T cell responses to AZD1222 COVID-19 vaccine. Repertoires were generated with immunoSEQ multiplex PCR, while TCRdb's copy carries only in-frame clones and drops some. The sample lists about 150,000 clones, 92% seen once, with about 3.5% in the top ten. The sample was peripheral blood, taken on day 0 of AZD1222 vaccination. The receptors here all came from an adult in good health.

In this sample, this clone turned up once. The rearrangement uses TRBV7-3 and TRBJ2-7, with a possible D match to TRBD2 (5 bases). Per the germline V gene, CDR1 is SGHTA and CDR2 is FQGTGA. The CDR3 loop spans 15 amino acids. Trimming stripped 2 bases from V and 6 bases from J, with 17 bases between. This CDR3 reads CASSLGSGIPSEQYF. The CDR3 bases are TGTGCCAGCAGCTTAGGATCCGGGATCCCCTCCGAGCAGTACTTC. Looking up the rest from reference TRBV7-3 and TRBJ2-7 gives the full variable domain: GAGVSQTPSNKVTEKGKYVELRCDPISGHTALYWYRQSLGQGPEFLIYFQGTGAADDSGLPNDRFFAVRPEGSVSTLKIQRTERGDSAVYLCASSLGSGIPSEQYFGPGTRLTVT.

The chain has TRBV2 and TRBJ2-7; 12 bases align to TRBD2. Germline V gives CDR1 SNHLY, CDR2 FYNNEI. This CDR3 comprises 14 residues. V was pared by 6 bases and J by 5 bases, with 5 bases of the junction left unmatched. CDR3 in amino acids: CASRVTSGSHEQYF. Written as DNA, the CDR3 is TGTGCCAGCAGGGTGACTAGCGGGAGCCACGAGCAGTACTTC.

In DNA form, the CDR3 reads TGTGCCAGCAGCCCCGGACAGGGTCTGGGTGAGCAGTTCTTC. It translates to CASSPGQGLGEQFF. This chain connects TRBV7-3 to TRBJ2-1, with TRBD1 matching over 8 bases. V was clipped by 5 bases and J by 9 bases; unmatched bases: 9. CDR3 length equals 14 residues. CDR1 is SGHTA, CDR2 FQGTGA, per germline.

The chain couples TRBV4-3 to TRBJ2-1; 13 nucleotides match TRBD2. The CDR3 sequence is 15 residues long. V gave up 4 bases and J gave up 12 bases; unmatched junction bases: 9. The germline V gene encodes CDR1 LGHNA and CDR2 YSLEER. In nucleotides, the CDR3 is TGCGCCAGCAGCCCCCGTACTAGCGGGAGGGCCCCGCAGTTCTTC. Its translation: CASSPRTSGRAPQFF.

CDR3 sequence (DNA): TGTGCCAGTAGTATCCGGCCGGGAAGCACAGATACGCAGTATTTT. Its protein is CASSIRPGSTDTQYF. The chain employs TRBV19 and TRBJ2-3; D might be TRBD2 (5 bases). CDR3 length: 15 amino acids. Trimming left V 3 bases short and J 0 bases short, with 10 bases between. Germline loops: CDR1 LNHDA, CDR2 SQIVND (reference sequence).

This chain joins TRBV10-3 and TRBJ2-3; 7 bases are a match to TRBD2. Germline lookup yields CDR1 ENHRY and CDR2 SYGVKD. The length of the CDR3 is 12 residues. The J segment lost 1 base and the V segment lost 11 bases, leaving 3 bases of the junction unmatched. CDR3 bases: TGTGCCCTGGGAGGGGGCACAGATACGCAGTATTTT. Translating it yields CALGGGTDTQYF.

J is TRBJ1-4 and V is TRBV21-1; the DNA was not compared with TRBD1, the D call given in the table. TRBV21-1 is a pseudogene locus. The CDR3 length is 14 residues. The CDR3 DNA is TGTGCCAGCAGCAGGGGGACAGGGAGGGAAAAACTGTTTTTT. Translated, it gives CASSRGTGREKLFF.

This clone showed up just once. The chain couples TRBV28 to TRBJ1-2, with 7 nucleotides matching TRBD1. The junction had 6 bases not matched to a gene; V was cut back by 3 bases and J by 8 bases. The length of the CDR3 is 13 residues. Germline assignment: CDR1 MDHEN and CDR2 SYDVKM. CDR3 in amino acids: CASSLRQGGGYTF. In DNA, the CDR3 is TGTGCCAGCAGTTTGCGCCAGGGGGGCGGCTACACCTTC.

The chain combines TRBV7-2 with TRBJ1-2, with 9 bases lining up with TRBD1. Per germline, CDR1 SGHTA and CDR2 FQGNSA. The trim removed 5 bases at V and 10 bases at J, leaving 8 bases unmatched. The CDR3 consists of 13 residues. This CDR3 is CASSATGTGSYTF. CDR3 nucleotide sequence: TGTGCCAGCAGCGCGACCGGGACAGGGTCCTACACCTTC.

This clone was detected only a few times. This sequence joins TRBV29-1 and TRBJ2-1; D is tentatively TRBD1 or TRBD2 (5 bases each). In germline, CDR1 is SQVTM, CDR2 ANQGSEA. V was clipped by 6 bases and J by 5 bases, with 14 bases between them. The CDR3 has 13 amino acids. The CDR3 DNA reads TGCAGCGTCCCCAGGGAGACCCACAATGAGCAGTTCTTC. It yields the protein CSVPRETHNEQFF.

For this clone: One end of the junction varies from germline; a read error may be responsible. The chain carries TRBV13 and TRBJ2-1, with 10 bases fitting TRBD2. The germline V gene has CDR1 PRHDT and CDR2 FYEKMQ (reference sequence). There are 16 residues in the CDR3. The CDR3 DNA reads TGTGCCAGCAGCCTAGGGGGACTAGCGAGATTTAATGAGCAGTTCTTC. Amino acid sequence: CASSLGGLARFNEQFF.

The rearrangement joins TRBV7-6 to TRBJ1-6, with 9 bases matching TRBD1. Unmatched junction bases numbered 4, after V lost 1 base and J lost 9 bases. There are 15 residues in the CDR3. The germline V gene has CDR1 SGHVS and CDR2 FNYEAQ. This chain's CDR3 is CASSLGDRDGSPLHF. CDR3 sequence (DNA): TGTGCCAGCAGCTTAGGGGACAGGGATGGTTCACCCCTCCACTTT.

The table lists this clone with a few counts. This chain links TRBV20-1 with TRBJ1-2, with D maybe TRBD1 (6 bases). CDR3 size: 11 residues. The V gene's germline CDR1 is DFQATT and CDR2 SNEGSKA (reference sequence). The ends were cut back, 0 bases at V and 12 bases at J, with 11 bases in the middle. The CDR3 region has the DNA TGCAGTGCTAGAGATGGGAACAGGGACACCTTC. Translation: CSARDGNRDTF.

The chain uses TRBV7-6 and TRBJ2-7; D not resolved. Germline CDR1 reads SGHVS; CDR2 reads FNYEAQ. V was shortened by 6 bases and J by 6 bases, with 15 bases between the two germline ends. CDR3 size: 13 residues. This CDR3 reads CASSRAPLGEQYF. CDR3 DNA sequence: TGTGCCAGCAGTAGGGCCCCGCTTGGCGAGCAGTACTTC.

V gene TRBV3-1 (or the pseudogene TRBV3-2) combines with J gene TRBJ2-7, with 9 bases lining up with TRBD2. The CDR3 has 15 residues. CDR1 and CDR2 from the germline V gene are LGHDT and YNNKEL (reference sequence). V was pared by 4 bases and J by 7 bases, with 11 bases of the junction left unmatched. CDR3 coding DNA: TGTGCCAGCAGCCCGCTGGGCGGGAGGGCCGGGGAGCAGTACTTC. Amino acids: CASSPLGGRAGEQYF.

J is TRBJ2-1 and V is TRBV7-8; a weak D match, TRBD2 (5 bases). V dropped 1 base and J dropped 6 bases, with 22 bases sitting between them. The CDR3 covers 18 residues. CDR1 and CDR2 from the germline V gene are SGHVS and FQNEAQ. CDR3 DNA: TGTGCCAGCAGCTTAGGCGGGCGGGCCTCGCAATGGGGCAATGAGCAGTTCTTC. It encodes CASSLGGRASQWGNEQFF.

V and J are TRBV6-2 or TRBV6-3 and TRBJ2-7; possibly TRBD1 for D (5 bases). V was shortened by 5 bases and J by 0 bases, with 8 bases between the two germline ends. Germline V CDR1 and CDR2: MNHEY, SVGEGT. This CDR3 is 13 amino acids long. The CDR3 loop reads CASSKQVSYEQYF. In DNA, the CDR3 is TGTGCCAGCAGTAAACAGGTCTCCTACGAGCAGTACTTC.

This chain connects TRBV29-1 to TRBJ2-7; D unresolved. Per germline, CDR1 SQVTM and CDR2 ANQGSEA. The CDR3 runs 13 residues. Trimming removed 2 bases at V and 3 bases at J, with 11 bases between. The CDR3 coding sequence is TGCAGCGTTGAATTTTCAGCCAGCTACGAGCAGTACTTC. It encodes CSVEFSASYEQYF.

The gene calls are TRBV7-2 and TRBJ2-1; D may correspond to TRBD1 or TRBD2 (6 bases each). Germline V gene lookup returns CDR1 SGHTA and CDR2 FQGNSA. V was trimmed by 1 base and J by 13 bases, leaving 17 bases between them. The CDR3 totals 14 residues. The chain's CDR3 is CASSLGAVGGYQFF. The DNA of the CDR3 is TGTGCCAGCAGCTTAGGTGCTGTGGGGGGCTACCAGTTCTTC.

The V gene is TRBV2, the J gene TRBJ2-1, with D tentatively TRBD1 (6 bases). CDR1 is SNHLY and CDR2 is FYNNEI in the germline V gene. With 5 bases removed from V and 10 bases from J, the gap between germline ends came to 12 bases. This CDR3 spans 12 amino acids. This chain's CDR3 is CASSPQGWEQFF. The CDR3 DNA is TGTGCCAGCAGTCCGCAGGGGTGGGAGCAGTTCTTC.

V gene TRBV2 combines with J gene TRBJ2-2; no definite D call. This CDR3 spans 13 amino acids. Trimming shortened V by 7 bases and J by 3 bases, and 9 bases separated the two germline ends. The germline CDR1 and CDR2 sequences are SNHLY and FYNNEI. The CDR3 loop is CASTPTHTGELFF. The CDR3 bases are TGTGCCAGCACCCCCACGCACACCGGGGAGCTGTTTTTT.

The chain recombines TRBV28 with TRBJ2-5; weak D call: TRBD2 (6 bases). The CDR3 runs to 14 residues. CDR1 and CDR2 from the germline V gene are MDHEN and SYDVKM. V was clipped by 5 bases and J by 4 bases, with 14 bases between them. The chain's CDR3 is CASSEALGGETQYF. In nucleotides, the CDR3 is TGTGCCAGCAGTGAAGCCTTGGGGGGAGAGACCCAGTACTTC. The complete variable domain, with remaining parts taken from reference TRBV28 and TRBJ2-5, reads DVKVTQSSRYLVKRTGEKVFLECVQDMDHENMFWYRQDPGLGLRLIYFSYDVKMKEKGDIPEGYSVSREKKERFSLILESASTNQTSMYLCASSEALGGETQYFGPGTRLLVL.

This rearrangement joins TRBV18 to TRBJ1-2, with D perhaps TRBD1 (5 bases). CDR1 KGHSH and CDR2 LQKENI come from the germline V gene. CDR3 length: 15 amino acids. With 3 bases removed from V and 4 bases from J, the gap between germline ends came to 15 bases. The CDR3 reads CASSPMGRNFYGYTF. The CDR3 DNA sequence: TGTGCCAGCTCACCGATGGGACGGAACTTCTATGGCTACACCTTC.